The present T cell receptor beta chain was sequenced within a study of blood T cell repertoires in COVID-19. Turning to the study itself: Spain, Italy and the United States supplied samples that represented acute and convalescent COVID-19. The analysed material was cDNA or gDNA that came from T cells, B-cell-depleted T cells, or PBMCs.

Patients in Seattle were enrolled during active infection, then followed longitudinally. This CDR3 region has 17 residues. J gave up 1 base and V 1 base, and 5 bases lay outside the gene matches. CDR1 and CDR2 (germline): KGHDR, SFDVKD. In the original processing: Reference gene primer amplification gave nucleated cell count estimates. Only in-frame clones appear in the TCRdb table, and some are missing; sequencing was by immunoSEQ multiplex PCR. The V and J calls and clone size were taken over from that table, and D and trimming were inferred from the DNA. The table lists just over 250,000 clones, around 92% of them singletons.

The TCR comes from a person under 30 with COVID-19, enrolled during active disease. The chain links TRBV24-1 to TRBJ2-3, with 9 bases lining up with TRBD2. The material sequenced was peripheral blood. In nucleotides, the CDR3 is TGTGCCACCAGTGATTTCACGGCTAGCGGGGGCACAGATACGCAGTATTTT. Its translation: CATSDFTASGGTDTQYF.